Below, 32 T cell receptor beta chains from the same sample are listed, as sequenced in a study of T cells after yellow fever vaccination (dated by TCRdb to between 2018 and 2021). Library preparation employed 5' RACE. Sequenced using an Illumina HiSeq 2500. The public reads were reanalyzed by TCRdb: fastp trimming at Q25, MiXCR alignment, in-frame beta chains only. Identical CDR3 proteins give one entry, which carries the most common genes and DNA. The sample has approximately 600,000 distinct CDR3 sequences on record, 9% to 15% of them singletons. Just under 15% of the sample goes to the ten largest clones. Explained via the paper, the treatment or condition label denotes: live attenuated yellow fever vaccine strain. This sample comprised PBMCs, obtained on the day of the yellow fever booster vaccination. The receptors here all came from a man in his thirties or forties who received the YFV17D yellow fever vaccine.

There are a few counts of this clonotype. V gene TRBV12-3 or TRBV12-4 combines with J gene TRBJ2-1; tentatively, D is TRBD1 (6 bases). Trimming took off 8 bases at V and 5 bases at J, with 16 bases between the two ends. The CDR3 length is 14 residues. In DNA form, the CDR3 reads TGTGCCAGCTCCTTCAGGGGCGGAAACAATGAGCAGTTCTTC. It encodes CASSFRGGNNEQFF.

The V gene is TRBV19, the J gene TRBJ2-7; D is perhaps TRBD1 or TRBD2 (5 bases each). Germline V CDR1 and CDR2: LNHDA, SQIVND (reference sequence). CDR3 length: 13 amino acids. V was trimmed by 10 bases and J by 6 bases, leaving 19 bases between them. The chain's CDR3 is CATRSGTTGEQYF. For the CDR3, the DNA is TGTGCCACCCGTTCCGGGACGACCGGCGAGCAGTACTTC.

The CDR3 is CASSKTRRRGDNEQFF. In DNA form, the CDR3 reads TGTGCCAGCAGCAAGACTAGGAGACGGGGTGACAATGAGCAGTTCTTC. The V call is TRBV7-8, the J call TRBJ2-1; TRBD2 is a possible D gene (6 bases). Germline V lookup: CDR1 SGHVS, CDR2 FQNEAQ. There are 16 residues in the CDR3. V lost 5 bases and J 5 bases, leaving 19 bases between the germline ends.

This clonotype turned up a few times. The chain combines TRBV7-6 with TRBJ2-1, with TRBD2 matching over 13 bases. This CDR3 comprises 16 residues. Losses at the gene ends were 5 bases for V and 9 bases for J; bases not matched to a gene: 10. Germline loops: CDR1 SGHVS, CDR2 FNYEAQ. As DNA, the CDR3 is TGTGCCAGCAGCCAACAAGGGACTAGCGGGATAAGTGAGCAGTTCTTC. Translated, it gives CASSQQGTSGISEQFF.

This clonotype was counted a few times. The V gene is TRBV5-1, the J gene TRBJ1-4; the D gene is possibly TRBD1 (6 bases). The CDR3 sequence is 15 residues long. Germline CDR1 is SGHRS and CDR2 is YFSETQ. The ends were cut back, 4 bases at V and 5 bases at J, with 15 bases in the middle. This chain's CDR3 is CASSGLGTPNEKLFF. The DNA for the CDR3 is TGCGCCAGCAGCGGCCTCGGGACACCCAATGAAAAACTGTTTTTT.

This clonotype was seen a handful of times. This chain links TRBV5-1 with TRBJ2-3; 8 nucleotides line up with TRBD2. Germline values: CDR1 SGHRS, CDR2 YFSETQ. V was clipped by 0 bases and J by 5 bases; unmatched bases: 8. This CDR3 has 16 amino acids. The CDR3 protein is CASSLVLSGTQDTQYF. The CDR3 DNA is TGCGCCAGCAGCTTGGTGCTTAGCGGGACCCAAGATACGCAGTATTTT.

The chain is built from TRBV4-2 and TRBJ1-1; D remains ambiguous. This CDR3 comprises 12 residues. Germline CDR1 and CDR2: LGHNA and YNFKEQ. Trimming cost V 0 bases and J 12 bases, with 11 bases left between them. The CDR3 loop reads CASSQDSRAPFF. The CDR3 bases are TGTGCCAGCAGCCAAGATTCGCGGGCTCCTTTCTTT.

V gene TRBV15 combines with J gene TRBJ2-7, with D hard to call. The CDR3 has 13 residues. V dropped 0 bases and J dropped 7 bases, with 10 bases sitting between them. The germline CDR1 and CDR2 sequences are LNHNV and YYDKDF (reference sequence). CDR3 sequence: CATSRDRHNEQYF. The CDR3 nucleotides read TGTGCCACCAGCAGAGATCGGCACAATGAGCAGTACTTC.

This clonotype occurred many times. This rearrangement joins TRBV7-9 to TRBJ2-1, with D perhaps TRBD1 (6 bases). Germline loops: CDR1 SEHNR, CDR2 FQNEAQ (reference sequence). The CDR3 sequence is 13 residues long. V lost 5 bases and J lost 2, with 7 bases in between. CDR3 in DNA: TGTGCCAGCAGCCGGGACACCTACAATGAGCAGTTCTTC. Encoded protein: CASSRDTYNEQFF.

This clonotype has only a few counts. The chain carries TRBV7-8 and TRBJ2-5, with TRBD2 identical over 9 bases. J was trimmed by 2 bases and V by 2 bases; bases with no gene match: 12. The CDR3 consists of 18 residues. Per germline, CDR1 SGHVS and CDR2 FQNEAQ. DNA for the CDR3: TGTGCCAGCAGCTTAATTGGCGGGAGGGCCGTGAGACAAGAGACCCAGTACTTC. Translated, it gives CASSLIGGRAVRQETQYF.

This chain connects TRBV6-5 to TRBJ2-1; 13 bases align to TRBD2. Germline V gene sequence: CDR1 MNHEY, CDR2 SVGAGI. The CDR3 consists of 16 residues. J gave up 9 bases and V 2 bases, and 7 bases lay outside the gene matches. The CDR3 DNA follows: TGTGCCAGCAGTTACAGCACTAGCGGGAGGGGGGGTGAGCAGTTCTTC. Protein product: CASSYSTSGRGGEQFF.

This clonotype has just a few counts. The rearrangement uses TRBV7-2 and TRBJ1-5; 7 bases are a match to TRBD1. V trimming: 7 bases; J trimming: 4 bases; junction bases outside the gene matches: 4. Germline CDR1 and CDR2: SGHTA and FQGNSA. This CDR3 contains 13 residues. The CDR3: CASTRGGNQPQHF. The CDR3 bases are TGTGCCAGCACCAGGGGGGGAAATCAGCCCCAGCATTTT.

The chain is built from TRBV7-2 and TRBJ2-1, with TRBD2 identical over 8 bases. The CDR3 runs to 17 residues. Looked up from germline, CDR1 is SGHTA and CDR2 is FQGNSA. The trim removed 4 bases at V and 5 bases at J, leaving 13 bases unmatched. The CDR3 DNA sequence: TGTGCCAGCAGCTCTAGGTGGCGGGAGGCCAGTAACAATGAGCAGTTCTTC. This codes for CASSSRWREASNNEQFF. The full variable domain, completed using reference TRBV7-2 and TRBJ2-1, is GAGVSQSPSNKVTEKGKDVELRCDPISGHTALYWYRQSLGQGLEFLIYFQGNSAPDKSGLPSDRFSAERTGGSVSTLTIQRTQQEDSAVYLCASSSRWREASNNEQFFGPGTRLTVL.

CDR3 amino acids: CASWGAGQEKNIQYF. CDR3 nucleotide sequence: TGTGCCAGCTGGGGTGCGGGACAAGAAAAAAACATTCAGTACTTC. The chain has TRBV6-1 and TRBJ2-4; the D gene could be TRBD1 or TRBD2 (6 bases each). The CDR3 length is 15 residues. V was pared by 8 bases and J by 4 bases, with 18 bases between. CDR1 and CDR2 from the germline V gene are MNHNS and SASEGT.

This clonotype was recorded many times. The chain is built from TRBV20-1 and TRBJ2-1, with 8 nucleotides matching TRBD2. Trimming at V came to 2 bases and at J to 5 bases, leaving 2 bases not matched to a gene. Germline lookup yields CDR1 DFQATT and CDR2 SNEGSKA (reference sequence). This CDR3 region has 13 residues. The CDR3 is CSARLAGNNEQFF. The CDR3 nucleotides read TGCAGTGCTAGATTAGCGGGAAACAATGAGCAGTTCTTC.

The chain has TRBV7-3 and TRBJ2-5; D gene uncertain. Trimming shortened V by 1 base and J by 3 bases, and 6 bases separated the two germline ends. CDR1 is SGHTA, CDR2 FQGTGA, per germline. This CDR3 comprises 13 residues. The CDR3 here is CASSLIRKETQYF. The DNA for the CDR3 is TGTGCCAGCAGCTTAATTCGGAAAGAGACCCAGTACTTC.

The genes are TRBV18 and TRBJ1-2; 7 bases fit TRBD1. The V and J ends lost 6 bases and 1 base, in that order; junction bases with no gene match: 8. The CDR3 has 15 residues. Germline loops: CDR1 KGHSH, CDR2 LQKENI. Here the CDR3 DNA reads TGTGCCAGCTCGCCAGGGACAGCCCTTAACTATGGCTACACCTTC. Translating gives CASSPGTALNYGYTF.

This clonotype was recorded many times. The genes are TRBV29-1 and TRBJ1-4; no reliable D call. V gave up 7 bases and J gave up 5 bases, with 5 bases separating them. The CDR3 is 10 residues long. The germline V gene has CDR1 SQVTM and CDR2 ANQGSEA. The DNA of the CDR3 is TGCAGCGCCCAGAATGAAAAACTGTTTTTT. Residues: CSAQNEKLFF. The complete variable domain, with remaining parts taken from reference TRBV29-1 and TRBJ1-4, reads SAVISQKPSRDICQRGTSLTIQCQVDSQVTMMFWYRQQPGQSLTLIATANQGSEATYESGFVIDKFPISRPNLTFSTLTVSNMSPEDSSIYLCSAQNEKLFFGSGTQLSVL.

There are many counts of this clonotype. The rearrangement joins TRBV11-2 to TRBJ2-7, with a possible D match to TRBD1 (6 bases). From germline, CDR1 is SGHAT and CDR2 FQNNGV. This CDR3 region has 13 residues. The V end was cut by 3 bases, the J end by 4 bases, with 10 bases between. DNA of the CDR3: TGTGCCAGCAGCTTGGGGGCCAGGTACGAGCAGTACTTC. Amino acids: CASSLGARYEQYF.

Ten or more counts support this clonotype. This sequence joins TRBV20-1 and TRBJ2-3; possibly TRBD2 for D (5 bases). Trimming took 5 bases from V and 0 from J, leaving 15 bases between them. This CDR3 region has 15 residues. Germline CDR1 is DFQATT and CDR2 is SNEGSKA (reference sequence). In DNA form, the CDR3 reads TGCAGTGCTCTCCGTAGGCGGGCGAGCACAGATACGCAGTATTTT. It translates to CSALRRRASTDTQYF.

The chain joins TRBV12-3 or TRBV12-4 to TRBJ1-1; a weak D match, TRBD1 (6 bases). The V and J ends lost 6 bases and 6 bases respectively, with 14 bases between them. The CDR3 loop spans 13 amino acids. The CDR3 protein is CASSPQGRAEAFF. Written as DNA, the CDR3 is TGTGCCAGCAGCCCACAGGGACGTGCTGAAGCTTTCTTT.

V and J are TRBV11-2 and TRBJ2-1; possibly TRBD1 or TRBD2 for D (5 bases each). The germline V and J ends were trimmed by 1 base and 8 bases, with 24 bases remaining between them. Germline CDR1 reads SGHAT; CDR2 reads FQNNGV. This CDR3 contains 18 residues. The CDR3 is CASSLGRASRDRADEQFF. In DNA form, the CDR3 reads TGTGCCAGCAGCTTAGGTCGGGCTAGCAGGGACCGGGCGGATGAGCAGTTCTTC.

The chain links TRBV7-9 to TRBJ2-2, with 8 positions matching TRBD1. Germline CDR1 SEHNR, CDR2 FQNEAQ (reference sequence). The CDR3 totals 15 residues. Losses at the gene ends were 5 bases for V and 3 bases for J; bases not matched to a gene: 5. CDR3 sequence reads: CASSVRTGHTGELFF. In DNA form, the CDR3 reads TGTGCCAGCAGCGTAAGGACAGGGCACACCGGGGAGCTGTTTTTT.

The table lists this clonotype with a few counts. The J gene is TRBJ2-7, the V gene TRBV28; unclear D gene. From germline, CDR1 is MDHEN and CDR2 SYDVKM. Trimming stripped 5 bases from V and 3 bases from J, with 8 bases between. The CDR3 spans 12 residues. CDR3 DNA: TGTGCCAGCAGTACACGGATCTACGAGCAGTACTTC. Amino acids: CASSTRIYEQYF. The complete variable domain, with remaining parts taken from reference TRBV28 and TRBJ2-7, reads DVKVTQSSRYLVKRTGEKVFLECVQDMDHENMFWYRQDPGLGLRLIYFSYDVKMKEKGDIPEGYSVSREKKERFSLILESASTNQTSMYLCASSTRIYEQYFGPGTRLTVT.

This clonotype was detected a few times. This chain links TRBV5-1 with TRBJ2-7; 7 bases are a match to TRBD2. Germline V gene lookup returns CDR1 SGHRS and CDR2 YFSETQ. V trimming: 2 bases; J trimming: 0 bases; junction bases outside the gene matches: 8. CDR3 length: 16 amino acids. This CDR3 reads CASSFTGTGGSYEQYF. The CDR3 DNA is TGCGCCAGCAGCTTCACCGGGACGGGGGGCTCCTACGAGCAGTACTTC.

The chain couples TRBV5-4 to TRBJ2-7; 7 bases line up with TRBD2. The junction had 12 bases not matched to a gene; V was cut back by 4 bases and J by 5 bases. The CDR3 runs 15 residues. The germline CDR1 and CDR2 sequences are SGHNT and YYREEE (reference sequence). DNA of the CDR3: TGTGCCAGCAGCCTACGACTAGCAGGAATAAACGAGCAGTACTTC. Its protein product is CASSLRLAGINEQYF.

This clonotype was observed a handful of times. The chain uses TRBV15 and TRBJ2-3, with 10 bases matching TRBD2. After removal of 4 bases from V and 3 bases from J, the junction contained 10 bases not matched to a gene. Germline-derived CDR1 and CDR2 are LNHNV and YYDKDF (reference sequence). The CDR3 loop spans 17 amino acids. Here the CDR3 DNA reads TGTGCCACCAGCAAGGGACCCGGGACTAGCGCAACAGATACGCAGTATTTT. Its translation is CATSKGPGTSATDTQYF.

The CDR3 nucleotides read TGTGCCAGCAGCCCCCCAGGACAGGGGAGGACTCAGCCCCAGCATTTT. The encoded protein is CASSPPGQGRTQPQHF. The chain couples TRBV7-2 to TRBJ1-5, with 9 bases lining up with TRBD1. CDR3 size: 16 residues. V shed 5 bases and J 6 bases; nucleotides not matched to a gene: 11. Per the germline V gene, CDR1 is SGHTA and CDR2 is FQGNSA. The variable domain in full, completed from reference TRBV7-2 and TRBJ1-5, reads GAGVSQSPSNKVTEKGKDVELRCDPISGHTALYWYRQSLGQGLEFLIYFQGNSAPDKSGLPSDRFSAERTGGSVSTLTIQRTQQEDSAVYLCASSPPGQGRTQPQHFGDGTRLSIL.

The chain links TRBV6-4 to TRBJ2-2; D is ambiguous. The V gene's germline CDR1 is MRHNA and CDR2 SNTAGT. CDR3 length equals 18 residues. The germline V and J ends were trimmed by 2 bases and 0 bases, with 16 bases remaining between them. CDR3 nucleotides: TGTGCCAGCAGTGACAAGTACGTTCTGTCCCCGAACACCGGGGAGCTGTTTTTT. Translated: CASSDKYVLSPNTGELFF.

This clonotype turned up a few times. The chain links TRBV6-5 to TRBJ2-6, with 10 bases identical to TRBD1. The CDR3 runs 16 residues. V gave up 3 bases and J gave up 2 bases; unmatched junction bases: 1. Looked up from germline, CDR1 is MNHEY and CDR2 is SVGAGI. Here the CDR3 DNA reads TGTGCCAGCAGTTATGGACAGGGGGCTGGGGCCAACGTCCTGACTTTC. Translation gives CASSYGQGAGANVLTF.

The chain recombines TRBV7-2 with TRBJ1-2; D remains unclear. The V and J ends lost 6 bases and 5 bases respectively, with 16 bases between them. Germline CDR1 is SGHTA and CDR2 is FQGNSA. The CDR3 is made up of 14 amino acids. The CDR3 here is CASSPSRLKYGYTF. For the CDR3, the DNA is TGTGCCAGCAGTCCTAGTCGGCTGAAGTATGGCTACACCTTC.

The V call is TRBV3-1, the J call TRBJ2-3; no clear D. Germline V gene sequence: CDR1 LGHDT, CDR2 YNNKEL (reference sequence). Trimming shortened V by 4 bases and J by 7 bases, and 9 bases separated the two germline ends. This CDR3 has 12 amino acids. CDR3 sequence (DNA): TGTGCCAGCAGCCTCTCCCGAAATACGCAGTATTTT. This gives the protein CASSLSRNTQYF.